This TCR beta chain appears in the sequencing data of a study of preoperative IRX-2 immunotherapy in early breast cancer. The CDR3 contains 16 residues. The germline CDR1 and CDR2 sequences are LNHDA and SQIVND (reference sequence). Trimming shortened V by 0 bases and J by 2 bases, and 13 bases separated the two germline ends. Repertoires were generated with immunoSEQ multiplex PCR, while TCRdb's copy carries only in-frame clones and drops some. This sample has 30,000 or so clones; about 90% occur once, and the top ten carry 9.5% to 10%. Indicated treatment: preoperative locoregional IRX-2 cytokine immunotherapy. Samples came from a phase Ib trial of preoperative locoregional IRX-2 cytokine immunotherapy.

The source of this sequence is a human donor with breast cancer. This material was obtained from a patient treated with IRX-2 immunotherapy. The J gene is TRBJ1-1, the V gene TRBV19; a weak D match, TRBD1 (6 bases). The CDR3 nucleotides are TGTGCCAGTAGTATAGAAATAACAGGGCCCAACACTGAAGCTTTCTTT. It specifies CASSIEITGPNTEAFF.